What follows is one T cell receptor (beta chain) and its context. This clonotype occurred many times. The target of this receptor is not known. No qualities accompany the bases; no much larger clone lies one base away. The library came from RT-PCR. Sequenced on an Illumina HiSeq 2500. TCRdb applied fastp at Q25 and MiXCR to the public reads, then kept only in-frame beta chains. Rows are unified per CDR3 protein, each entry keeping the most common DNA and genes. Across this sample there are over 400,000 distinct CDR3 sequences, with 10% to 15% seen only once. Around 14% of the sample lies in the top ten. The sample is drawn from a study of response to subunit inactivated influenza vaccine (dated by TCRdb to 2016 to 2018). Notes on the research overall: Deep quantitative profiling of the T cell receptor repertoire was used in the study to follow responses to a trivalent subunit inactivated influenza vaccine.

Interpreted using the paper, the time point label stands for: 40 to 45 days after influenza vaccine administration. Beyond this particular receptor, the publication reports: The authors suggested that each seasonal influenza vaccination may recruit only a limited number of new T cells.

The TCR sequence derives from a man aged 50 to 59 who received an inactivated influenza vaccine. Donor details come from another sample of the same person, matched by shared clones. The input for sequencing was PBMCs from blood, taken roughly 47 days after vaccination.

The bases are TGTGCCAGCAGCTTGATAGGGGACAATGAGCAGTTCTTC. It encodes CASSLIGDNEQFF. This sequence uses TRBV5-6 and TRBJ2-1, with TRBD1 as a weak D call on 5 bases. From the cysteine up to the phenylalanine, the CDR3 has a length of 13 residues. Here the CDR3 DNA is all that survives: 39 bases in frame from base 1. The V end loses 1 base and the J end loses 5 bases, and a stretch of 7 bases separates them. CDR1 SGHDT and CDR2 YYEEEE are derived from the germline V gene.